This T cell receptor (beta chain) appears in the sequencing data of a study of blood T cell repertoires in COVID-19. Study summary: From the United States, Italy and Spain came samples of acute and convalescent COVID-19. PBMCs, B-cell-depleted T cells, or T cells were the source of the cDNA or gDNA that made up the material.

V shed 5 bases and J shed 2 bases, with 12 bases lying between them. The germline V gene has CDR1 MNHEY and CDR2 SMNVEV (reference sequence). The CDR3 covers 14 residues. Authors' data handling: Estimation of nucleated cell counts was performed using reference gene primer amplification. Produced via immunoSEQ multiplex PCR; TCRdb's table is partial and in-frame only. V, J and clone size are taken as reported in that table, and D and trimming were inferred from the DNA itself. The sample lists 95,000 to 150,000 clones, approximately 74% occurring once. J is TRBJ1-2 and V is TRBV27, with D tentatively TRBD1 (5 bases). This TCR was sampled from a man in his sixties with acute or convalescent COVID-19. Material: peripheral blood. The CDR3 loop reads CASSPRGGNYGYTF. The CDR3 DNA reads TGTGCCAGCAGTCCCCGGGGGGGAAACTATGGCTACACCTTC.